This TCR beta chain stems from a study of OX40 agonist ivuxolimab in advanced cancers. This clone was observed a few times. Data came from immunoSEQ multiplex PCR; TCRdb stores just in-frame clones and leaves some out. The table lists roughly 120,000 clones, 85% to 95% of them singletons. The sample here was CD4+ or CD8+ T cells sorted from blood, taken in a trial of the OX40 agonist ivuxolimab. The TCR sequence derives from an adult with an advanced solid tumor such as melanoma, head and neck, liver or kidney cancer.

The CDR3 spells CASSVESDYGYTF. CDR3 in DNA: TGTGCCTCCTCGGTAGAGTCTGACTATGGCTACACCTTC. V is TRBV28 and J is TRBJ1-2; D is unresolved. Trimming took 11 bases from V and 3 from J, leaving 16 bases between them. Looked up from germline, CDR1 is MDHEN and CDR2 is SYDVKM. This CDR3 contains 13 residues.